Below, 18 T cell receptor beta chains from the same sample are listed, as sequenced in a study of beta chain features in type 1 diabetes. Findings of the study overall: In all four CD4+ subsets, TCRB CDR3 length was significantly, moderately reduced in type 1 diabetes.

Investigators reverse transcribed all isolated RNA, so they sequenced expressed TCRB transcripts. Some clones are missing from TCRdb's copy, which holds only in-frame ones; the method was immunoSEQ multiplex PCR. The sample has over 150,000 clones; about a tenth are singletons. Their antigens are not known. Material: central memory CD4+ T cells from blood. These receptors all come from a man in his thirties or forties with type 1 diabetes.

The chain employs TRBV7-2 and TRBJ1-1, with D perhaps TRBD1 (6 bases). Per germline, CDR1 SGHTA and CDR2 FQGNSA. V lost 4 bases and J 4 bases, leaving 19 bases between the germline ends. The CDR3 sequence is 16 residues long. The CDR3 sequence is CASSSAWRGRTTEAFF. CDR3 DNA: TGTGCCAGCAGCTCGGCCTGGCGGGGGCGGACCACTGAAGCTTTCTTT. Using reference TRBV7-2 and TRBJ1-1 for the parts outside the CDR3, the full variable domain is GAGVSQSPSNKVTEKGKDVELRCDPISGHTALYWYRQSLGQGLEFLIYFQGNSAPDKSGLPSDRFSAERTGGSVSTLTIQRTQQEDSAVYLCASSSAWRGRTTEAFFGQGTRLTVV.

The J gene is TRBJ1-1, the V gene TRBV7-2; no reliable D call. V was cut by 3 bases and J by 1 base, with 15 bases left in between. This CDR3 has 16 amino acids. Germline assignment: CDR1 SGHTA and CDR2 FQGNSA. CDR3 amino acids: CASSLRLFPGNTEAFF. CDR3 DNA sequence: TGTGCCAGCAGCTTGAGACTCTTTCCGGGGAACACTGAAGCTTTCTTT.

This clone was seen only a few times. The genes are TRBV6-6 and TRBJ2-1; TRBD2 agrees at 13 bases. V gave up 6 bases and J gave up 7 bases; unmatched junction bases: 6. Germline CDR1 is MNHNY and CDR2 is SVGAGI (reference sequence). The CDR3 extends over 15 amino acids. CDR3 loop: CASRRLAGGMNEQFF. CDR3 sequence (DNA): TGTGCCAGCAGGCGACTAGCGGGAGGTATGAATGAGCAGTTCTTC.

This clone was observed a few times. This chain connects TRBV5-6 to TRBJ1-2, with D unclear. Germline loops: CDR1 SGHDT, CDR2 YYEEEE. The V and J ends lost 5 bases and 4 bases respectively, with 9 bases between them. This CDR3 region has 12 residues. CDR3 DNA sequence: TGTGCCAGCAGACAGAGCTCCTATGGCTACACCTTC. Translating gives CASRQSSYGYTF.

This clone was picked up a small number of times. The chain has TRBV28 and TRBJ1-5; D not resolved. V was cut by 6 bases and J by 0 bases, with 12 bases left in between. From germline, CDR1 is MDHEN and CDR2 SYDVKM. The CDR3 has 15 amino acids. CDR3 sequence: CASRSFRNSNQPQHF. The CDR3 region has the DNA TGTGCCAGCAGGTCATTCAGAAATAGCAATCAGCCCCAGCATTTT. The whole variable domain, remainder taken from reference TRBV28 and TRBJ1-5, is DVKVTQSSRYLVKRTGEKVFLECVQDMDHENMFWYRQDPGLGLRLIYFSYDVKMKEKGDIPEGYSVSREKKERFSLILESASTNQTSMYLCASRSFRNSNQPQHFGDGTRLSIL.

This clone appeared a few times. This sequence joins TRBV29-1 and TRBJ2-5; D perhaps matches TRBD1 (7 bases). Trimming shortened V by 8 bases and J by 4 bases, and 23 bases separated the two germline ends. CDR1 and CDR2 (germline): SQVTM, ANQGSEA. The CDR3 spans 15 residues. The CDR3 spells CSPAPIRGVGETQYF. In nucleotides, the CDR3 is TGCAGCCCTGCCCCCATCAGGGGGGTTGGAGAGACCCAGTACTTC.

The chain recombines TRBV5-4 with TRBJ1-4; D remains unclear. Germline values: CDR1 SGHNT, CDR2 YYREEE (reference sequence). Trimming shortened V by 3 bases and J by 8 bases, and 17 bases separated the two germline ends. The CDR3 is 15 residues long. The chain's CDR3 is CASSSGGQYKEKLFF. The CDR3 DNA reads TGTGCCAGCAGCTCAGGAGGGCAGTACAAGGAAAAACTGTTTTTT.

Only a few counts were recorded for this clone. The chain links TRBV5-1 to TRBJ2-1; 9 bases fit TRBD2. The CDR3 totals 15 residues. The junction had 7 bases not matched to a gene; V was cut back by 3 bases and J by 6 bases. Germline V CDR1 and CDR2: SGHRS, YFSETQ. CDR3 DNA: TGCGCCAGCAGCTCACTAGCGGGTCTTCGCAATGAGCAGTTCTTC. Translating it yields CASSSLAGLRNEQFF.

The V gene is TRBV15, the J gene TRBJ2-2; D is possibly TRBD1 (6 bases). Trimming stripped 7 bases from V and 7 bases from J, with 16 bases between. CDR1 and CDR2 from the germline V gene are LNHNV and YYDKDF (reference sequence). The CDR3 sequence is 14 residues long. Here the CDR3 DNA reads TGTGCCACCAAAGAACAGGGTTCCATCGGGGAGCTGTTTTTT. It encodes CATKEQGSIGELFF.

This clone was counted a single time. V is TRBV19 and J is TRBJ1-2; D uncertain. V was clipped by 3 bases and J by 10 bases, with 15 bases between them. CDR1 and CDR2 (germline): LNHDA, SQIVND (reference sequence). The length of the CDR3 is 13 residues. CDR3 in amino acids: CASSISRQTIYTF. In DNA, the CDR3 is TGTGCCAGTAGTATTAGTCGACAAACGATCTACACCTTC.

The V call is TRBV11-2, the J call TRBJ2-7; the D gene is possibly TRBD2 (5 bases). From germline, CDR1 is SGHAT and CDR2 FQNNGV. The ends were cut back, 1 base at V and 5 bases at J, with 12 bases in the middle. The CDR3 runs to 14 residues. The CDR3 sequence: CASSLGVAGDEQYF. The DNA for the CDR3 is TGTGCCAGCAGCTTAGGGGTGGCGGGCGACGAGCAGTACTTC.

The chain recombines TRBV29-1 with TRBJ1-4; 7 bases line up with TRBD1. With V trimmed by 6 bases and J by 8 bases, 12 bases remained unmatched. The CDR3 is 14 residues long. Germline CDR1 reads SQVTM; CDR2 reads ANQGSEA. The CDR3: CSVTVTGAEEKLFF. The DNA of the CDR3 is TGCAGCGTGACCGTTACAGGGGCGGAAGAAAAACTGTTTTTT.

In its sample, this clone was seen a few times. The chain couples TRBV2 to TRBJ2-3; 10 nucleotides match TRBD2. The CDR3 length is 15 residues. V was pared by 4 bases and J by 7 bases, with 8 bases of the junction left unmatched. Germline-derived CDR1 and CDR2 are SNHLY and FYNNEI. The chain's CDR3 is CASSGASGGGYTQYF. CDR3 DNA sequence: TGTGCCAGCAGTGGGGCTAGCGGGGGAGGGTATACGCAGTATTTT.

The rearrangement links TRBV5-6 to TRBJ2-5; D possibly corresponds to TRBD1 (6 bases). V was trimmed by 0 bases and J by 5 bases, leaving 14 bases between them. This CDR3 contains 15 residues. Looked up from germline, CDR1 is SGHDT and CDR2 is YYEEEE. As DNA, the CDR3 is TGTGCCAGCAGCTTGGGACAGGCAGGGAAGGAGACCCAGTACTTC. Amino acid sequence: CASSLGQAGKETQYF.

The chain has TRBV7-6 and TRBJ2-3; 8 bases fit TRBD2. The CDR3 contains 16 residues. J gave up 8 bases and V 3 bases, and 13 bases lay outside the gene matches. The germline V gene encodes CDR1 SGHVS and CDR2 FNYEAQ. The CDR3 loop is CASSFSSGSASGTQYF. The DNA of the CDR3 is TGTGCCAGCAGCTTTAGCAGCGGGAGCGCATCCGGTACGCAGTATTTT.

Only a few counts were recorded for this clone. The CDR3 DNA follows: TGCGCCAGCAGCGCGGGATATATGAACACTGAAGCTTTCTTT. Translation gives CASSAGYMNTEAFF. The J gene is TRBJ1-1, the V gene TRBV4-3; D not resolved. Trimming stripped 5 bases from V and 0 bases from J, with 10 bases between. The CDR3 runs 14 residues. Germline V gene lookup returns CDR1 LGHNA and CDR2 YSLEER.

This chain joins TRBV28 and TRBJ2-1, with 7 bases that match TRBD2. Per the germline V gene, CDR1 is MDHEN and CDR2 is SYDVKM. This CDR3 contains 16 residues. V dropped 1 base and J dropped 4; count of bases not matched to a gene: 7. CDR3 region: CASSLLSSGLYNEQFF. Written as DNA, the CDR3 is TGTGCCAGCAGTTTATTATCTAGCGGCCTTTACAATGAGCAGTTCTTC.

The chain recombines TRBV11-3 with TRBJ2-7, with 7 nucleotides matching TRBD2. The junction had 2 bases not matched to a gene; V was cut back by 1 base and J by 2 bases. Germline V gene data show CDR1 as SGHNT and CDR2 as YENEEA. The CDR3 sequence is 14 residues long. CDR3 DNA sequence: TGTGCCAGCAGCTTAGGGGAGGGGACCTACGAGCAGTACTTC. This codes for CASSLGEGTYEQYF.